At least ten counts were recorded for the clone carrying this T cell receptor beta chain. This sample was included in a study of identical twins. Every one of the donors was a healthy Caucasian. Template switching created a universal primer site, and the cDNA included unique molecular identifiers. TCRdb re-derived calls from the 5' RACE reads in MiXCR, one entry per CDR3 protein. This sample yields about 660,000 distinct CDR3 sequences, of which less than 10% are seen a single time; 0.75% to 1% belongs to the top ten. With 4 bases removed from V and 6 bases from J, the gap between germline ends came to 11 bases. This CDR3 comprises 13 residues. Per germline, CDR1 SGHRS and CDR2 YFSETQ. The same specimen was also included in a second study, on yellow fever vaccine responses in identical twins. From that study: Convergence reportedly seemed to mark part of the twins' vaccine T cell response, with personalization marking the rest.

This chain links TRBV5-1 with TRBJ1-5; a weak D match, TRBD1 (5 bases). The source of this sequence is a young woman in good health. Sequenced input: PBMCs. The CDR3 sequence: CASSLDGGQPQHF. CDR3 nucleotides: TGCGCCAGCAGCCTGGATGGGGGTCAGCCCCAGCATTTT. Full variable domain (rest looked up from reference TRBV5-1 and TRBJ1-5): KAGVTQTPRYLIKTRGQQVTLSCSPISGHRSVSWYQQTPGQGLQFLFEYFSETQRNKGNFPGRFSGRQFSNSRSEMNVSTLELGDSALYLCASSLDGGQPQHFGDGTRLSIL.